The 5 T cell receptor beta chains presented below share a single source sample, sequenced in a study of shared clonotypes between healthy human individuals. The data were produced by immunoSEQ multiplex PCR, yet TCRdb's version contains in-frame clones alone and is incomplete. The sample comprises over a million clones, around 76% of which are singletons, and less than 1.5% rests with the top ten. Material for sequencing was memory CD4+ T cells sorted from blood. Subset meaning: CD45RA-negative fraction. The receptors come from a man aged 18 to 30 in good health.

This clone is a singleton in its sample. The chain has TRBV29-1 and TRBJ2-5; D may be TRBD2 (5 bases). V dropped 1 base and J dropped 2 bases, with 14 bases sitting between them. CDR3 length: 15 amino acids. Germline assignment: CDR1 SQVTM and CDR2 ANQGSEA. CDR3: CSVEGTAWTQETQYF. CDR3 nucleotides: TGCAGCGTTGAAGGTACGGCGTGGACTCAAGAGACCCAGTACTTC. Complete variable domain (other parts from reference TRBV29-1 and TRBJ2-5): SAVISQKPSRDICQRGTSLTIQCQVDSQVTMMFWYRQQPGQSLTLIATANQGSEATYESGFVIDKFPISRPNLTFSTLTVSNMSPEDSSIYLCSVEGTAWTQETQYFGPGTRLLVL.

The rearrangement links TRBV15 to TRBJ2-1, with TRBD2 matching over 8 bases. The CDR3 consists of 18 residues. CDR1 and CDR2 from the germline V gene are LNHNV and YYDKDF (reference sequence). V shed 0 bases and J 5 bases; nucleotides not matched to a gene: 12. The CDR3 is CATSRERILGSGNNEQFF. CDR3 DNA sequence: TGTGCCACCAGCAGAGAGCGAATTTTGGGTAGCGGGAACAATGAGCAGTTCTTC. The full variable domain, in which reference TRBV15 and TRBJ2-1 provide the parts outside the CDR3, is DAMVIQNPRYQVTQFGKPVTLSCSQTLNHNVMYWYQQKSSQAPKLLFHYYDKDFNNEADTPDNFQSRRPNTSFCFLDIRSPGLGDTAMYLCATSRERILGSGNNEQFFGPGTRLTVL.

The rearrangement joins TRBV30 to TRBJ2-5; D could derive from TRBD1 or TRBD2 (5 bases each). Germline V gene data show CDR1 as GTSNPN and CDR2 as SVGIG (reference sequence). The V end was cut by 3 bases, the J end by 14 bases, with 25 bases between. The CDR3 has 14 amino acids. The CDR3 DNA reads TGTGCCTGGAGAATCGACAGTAGCCTCCGGGGTTTTTACTTC. This codes for CAWRIDSSLRGFYF.

This clone has more than one count but fewer than ten. Other nucleotide sequences in the sample specify the same CDR3. The rearrangement uses TRBV5-4 and TRBJ2-2; D remains ambiguous. Germline V gene data show CDR1 as SGHNT and CDR2 as YYREEE (reference sequence). This CDR3 comprises 16 residues. V dropped 0 bases and J dropped 0 bases, with 9 bases sitting between them. The CDR3 here is CASSLAVLANTGELFF. In nucleotides, the CDR3 is TGTGCCAGCAGCTTGGCAGTACTGGCGAACACCGGGGAGCTGTTTTTT.

J is TRBJ2-7 and V is TRBV7-8; TRBD2 matches 8 bases. J lost 6 bases, V lost 3 bases, and 7 bases had no gene match. CDR3 size: 14 residues. Per the germline V gene, CDR1 is SGHVS and CDR2 is FQNEAQ. The CDR3 DNA sequence: TGTGCCAGCAGCTTCCCCGGGGGGGCGAGCGAGCAGTACTTC. This gives the protein CASSFPGGASEQYF.